This T cell receptor (beta chain) was found in a study of T cells in Graves' hyperthyroidism and ophthalmopathy. CDR3 length equals 14 residues. Trimming removed 0 bases from V and 4 bases from J, with 12 bases in between. Germline CDR1 reads DFQATT; CDR2 reads SNEGSKA (reference sequence). TCR beta CDR3 sequences were amplified from RNA transcripts. Initially, a first-round RT-PCR of the TCR CDR3 employed the HTBI primer set. Each CDR3 protein is one row after TCRdb ran MiXCR on the multiplex PCR reads. The top ten hold about 9% of the sample, which has hundreds of thousands of distinct CDR3 sequences, more than 30% seen once. The sample holds a few counts of this clonotype. It was 10 ml of fresh peripheral blood that supplied the PBMCs.

V is TRBV20-1 and J is TRBJ1-1; tentatively, D is TRBD1 (6 bases). Material for sequencing was blood. This clonotype was sampled from a man aged 18 to 30 with Graves' hyperthyroidism. Here the CDR3 DNA reads TGCAGTGCTAGAGAACACAGGGCGGCCACTGAAGCTTTCTTT. Translation gives CSAREHRAATEAFF.